Described below is a single T cell receptor (beta chain) sequence and its context. These data come from a study of cytomegalovirus exposure and HLA in healthy donors. It was with 60 Vbeta and 13 Jbeta primers that the PCR ran. Sequenced by immunoSEQ multiplex PCR; TCRdb stores in-frame clones only, minus some. The table includes about 210,000 clones, over 70% detected once. Sequenced material: PBMCs. This clonotype originated in a man between 35 and 55 years old in good health and CMV-seropositive.

CDR3 in amino acids: CASSPRLAGVNTGELFF. DNA for the CDR3: TGTGCCAGCAGCCCCCGACTAGCGGGAGTAAACACCGGGGAGCTGTTTTTT. The rearrangement uses TRBV9 and TRBJ2-2; TRBD2 matches at 12 bases. Germline CDR1 is SGDLS and CDR2 is YYNGEE. The CDR3 length is 17 residues. V shed 4 bases and J 2 bases; nucleotides not matched to a gene: 6. The complete variable domain, with remaining parts taken from reference TRBV9 and TRBJ2-2, reads DSGVTQTPKHLITATGQRVTLRCSPRSGDLSVYWYQQSLDQGLQFLIQYYNGEERAKGNILERFSAQQFPDLHSELNLSSLELGDSALYFCASSPRLAGVNTGELFFGEGSRLTVL.